Detailed here is one T cell receptor beta chain. What it binds is unknown. This entry belongs to a study of CXCR3-negative and CXCR3-positive naive CD8 T cells. Study-wide findings and caveats: Whereas memory cells differed, naive CXCR3-negative and CXCR3-positive cells shared similar TRBV-TRBJ usage. CD5 surface expression was similar among naive subsets, and TCR strength was estimated by inference from TRB CDR3 properties. Diversity ran similarly high across both naive subsets but far lower in memory CD8+ cells. TRB CDR3s were more hydrophobic in CXCR3-positive than in CXCR3-negative naive cells. Post-cryopreservation CXCR3 expression was partly diminished, and the bulk of assays employed fresh PBMCs.

Via 5' RACE with UMI labels, TRB cDNA libraries were prepared. For each CDR3 protein, TCRdb gives one entry from its re-call of the 5' RACE reads, without DNA. The listing records about 98,000 distinct CDR3 sequences. This CDR3 is built from 14 residues. This TCR was recovered from a human donor in good health. Some clones in this sample may be carry-over from other donors' samples. Sequenced sample: naive CXCR3+ CD8+ T cells from blood. The subset: CD45RO-CCR7+CD27+CD95- naive CD8+ T cells expressing CXCR3 (TNR3+). This chain joins TRBV12-3 or TRBV12-4 and TRBJ1-5; the TRBD1 assignment by TCRdb is unverifiable without DNA. Here the CDR3 reads CASSLGGFNQPQHF.